The 27 T cell receptor beta chains presented below share a single source sample, sequenced in a study of blood T cell repertoires in COVID-19. TCRdb keeps only in-frame clones here, not all; method: immunoSEQ multiplex PCR. The profile shows around 290,000 clones, 88% of them singletons. The material sequenced was PBMCs or T cells enriched from blood (not recorded which). All receptors derive from a woman aged 25 to 39 who had recovered from COVID-19.

This clone showed up just a few times. DNA for the CDR3: TGTGCCACCAGCAGGGGAGGGCGAAACACCATATATTTT. Residues: CATSRGGRNTIYF. The rearrangement joins TRBV15 to TRBJ1-3; no reliable D call. Germline values: CDR1 LNHNV, CDR2 YYDKDF (reference sequence). Trimming shortened V by 3 bases and J by 5 bases, and 8 bases separated the two germline ends. The CDR3 extends over 13 amino acids.

This clone has a single count. The chain carries TRBV7-2 and TRBJ2-1; TRBD1 matches at 7 bases. CDR3 length: 15 residues. J gave up 3 bases and V 6 bases, and 8 bases lay outside the gene matches. Germline V gene lookup returns CDR1 SGHTA and CDR2 FQGNSA. As DNA, the CDR3 is TGTGCCAGCAGAATGACCGGGACAGACTACAATGAGCAGTTCTTC. Translating it yields CASRMTGTDYNEQFF. Full variable domain (outside the CDR3, taken from reference TRBV7-2 and TRBJ2-1): GAGVSQSPSNKVTEKGKDVELRCDPISGHTALYWYRQSLGQGLEFLIYFQGNSAPDKSGLPSDRFSAERTGGSVSTLTIQRTQQEDSAVYLCASRMTGTDYNEQFFGPGTRLTVL.

The V and J genes are TRBV28 and TRBJ2-7; the D is unclear. V lost 8 bases and J lost 2, with 13 bases in between. This CDR3 contains 13 residues. Germline V CDR1 and CDR2: MDHEN, SYDVKM. The CDR3 bases are TGTGCCAGCGAGGCTAGTCCCCCCTACGAGCAGTACTTC. This translates into CASEASPPYEQYF.

V is TRBV19 and J is TRBJ2-7; D is unclear. The V end lost 5 bases, the J end lost 0 bases, and 11 bases lay between the germline ends. This CDR3 has 14 residues. Per the germline V gene, CDR1 is LNHDA and CDR2 is SQIVND (reference sequence). CDR3 nucleotide sequence: TGTGCCAGTAGTTCCCTAGGTTTCTCCTACGAGCAGTACTTC. This gives the protein CASSSLGFSYEQYF.

This chain links TRBV5-4 with TRBJ2-3; D is possibly TRBD1 (6 bases). Germline CDR1 reads SGHNT; CDR2 reads YYREEE (reference sequence). The CDR3 is 15 residues long. The V end was cut by 2 bases, the J end by 0 bases, with 10 bases between. CDR3 sequence (DNA): TGTGCCAGCAGCTTTGGGGGCGTTAGCACAGATACGCAGTATTTT. Protein: CASSFGGVSTDTQYF.

J is TRBJ2-2 and V is TRBV6-5; weak D call: TRBD1 (5 bases). Germline lookup yields CDR1 MNHEY and CDR2 SVGAGI. This CDR3 is built from 14 residues. V lost 4 bases and J 7 bases, leaving 13 bases between the germline ends. CDR3 residues: CASSFSQGFGELFF. CDR3 DNA: TGTGCCAGCAGTTTTAGCCAGGGCTTCGGGGAGCTGTTTTTT.

Comment on this clone: The junction departs from the called germline gene at one end, perhaps through a read error. The CDR3 here is CASSTHPWTAAF. CDR3 bases: TGTGCCAGCAGCACTCACCCCTGGACAGCTGCGTTC. The gene calls are TRBV7-9 and TRBJ1-2; a possible D gene is TRBD1 (6 bases). CDR3 length equals 12 residues. Germline V gene data show CDR1 as SEHNR and CDR2 as FQNEAQ (reference sequence). The full variable domain, its missing parts supplied by reference TRBV7-9 and TRBJ1-2, is DTGVSQNPRHKITKRGQNVTFRCDPISEHNRLYWYRQTLGQGPEFLTYFQNEAQLEKSRLLSDRFSAERPKGSFSTLEIQRTEQGDSAMYLCASSTHPWTAAFGSGTRLTVV.

This chain joins TRBV4-3 and TRBJ2-4; TRBD1 agrees at 7 bases. V dropped 3 bases and J dropped 6; count of bases not matched to a gene: 5. The CDR3 runs to 14 residues. The V gene's germline CDR1 is LGHNA and CDR2 YSLEER. In nucleotides, the CDR3 is TGCGCCAGCAGCCAGGGACAGCTAACAAACATTCAGTACTTC. This codes for CASSQGQLTNIQYF.

This clone was counted between two and nine times. The rearrangement joins TRBV5-4 to TRBJ2-3; perhaps TRBD2 as D (7 bases). Deletions cut 0 bases from V and 5 bases from J, with 13 bases between. Germline values: CDR1 SGHNT, CDR2 YYREEE (reference sequence). CDR3 length equals 15 residues. CDR3 in DNA: TGTGCCAGCAGCTTGGGGGGGGGCAGGGGAGATACGCAGTATTTT. This gives the protein CASSLGGGRGDTQYF.

V usage is TRBV12-3 or TRBV12-4 and J usage is TRBJ1-5, with TRBD1 identical over 7 bases. V shed 3 bases and J 6 bases; nucleotides not matched to a gene: 2. There are 13 residues in the CDR3. The CDR3 nucleotides read TGTGCCAGCAGTTTTAGGGGGCGTCAGCCCCAGCATTTT. It specifies CASSFRGRQPQHF.

CDR3 sequence reads: CASSSYRGPSGNTIYF. The DNA for the CDR3 is TGTGCCAGCAGCAGTTACAGGGGCCCCTCTGGAAACACCATATATTTT. The V and J genes are TRBV21-1 and TRBJ1-3; TRBD1 was called by the table and not checked on the DNA. TRBV21-1 is an annotated pseudogene. This CDR3 is built from 16 residues.

This chain connects TRBV19 to TRBJ2-4, with TRBD1 matching over 8 bases. CDR3 length equals 14 residues. The trim removed 8 bases at V and 8 bases at J, leaving 11 bases unmatched. Per germline, CDR1 LNHDA and CDR2 SQIVND (reference sequence). Here the CDR3 reads CASRESGGRYIQYF. As DNA, the CDR3 is TGTGCCAGTCGCGAATCAGGGGGCAGGTACATTCAGTACTTC.

This chain connects TRBV12-5 to TRBJ1-2, with 9 bases aligning to TRBD1. The V gene end was trimmed by 2 bases and the J gene end by 6 bases; junction bases not matched to a gene: 13. The germline gives CDR1 LGHNT, CDR2 FRNRAP. This CDR3 comprises 17 residues. CDR3 amino acids: CASGLFSFGQGLDGYTF. The DNA for the CDR3 is TGTGCTAGTGGTTTGTTCTCCTTTGGACAGGGGTTAGATGGCTACACCTTC.

This clone was seen just once. The chain links TRBV5-1 to TRBJ2-5, with TRBD2 identical over 9 bases. Germline CDR1 is SGHRS and CDR2 is YFSETQ. The CDR3 extends over 14 amino acids. The junction had 5 bases not matched to a gene; V was cut back by 4 bases and J by 4 bases. The CDR3 sequence: CASSARAGGETQYF. CDR3 coding DNA: TGCGCCAGCAGCGCCCGAGCGGGGGGAGAGACCCAGTACTTC.

Worth noting for this clone: Other DNA sequences in this specimen translate into the identical CDR3. The chain joins TRBV28 to TRBJ1-3; no definite D call. Germline CDR1 and CDR2: MDHEN and SYDVKM. V was cut by 3 bases and J by 4 bases, with 4 bases left in between. CDR3 length equals 12 residues. In DNA, the CDR3 is TGTGCCAGCAGTTTTCGGGGAAACACCATATATTTT. Amino acid sequence: CASSFRGNTIYF.

As DNA, the CDR3 is TGTGCCAGCAGGGCCACGAGGGTCGAGCAGTTCTTC. Its translation: CASRATRVEQFF. This sequence joins TRBV2 and TRBJ2-1, with D maybe TRBD2 (5 bases). The CDR3 has 12 residues. Germline V lookup: CDR1 SNHLY, CDR2 FYNNEI. Deletions cut 6 bases from V and 10 bases from J, with 13 bases between.

The rearrangement links TRBV30 to TRBJ2-1, with 7 bases lining up with TRBD2. This CDR3 has 14 amino acids. Looked up from germline, CDR1 is GTSNPN and CDR2 is SVGIG (reference sequence). V dropped 8 bases and J dropped 5; count of bases not matched to a gene: 12. CDR3 region: CARNIAGPHNEQFF. The CDR3 nucleotides are TGTGCCAGGAACATAGCGGGCCCCCACAATGAGCAGTTCTTC.

The genes are TRBV6-1 and TRBJ2-5, with D maybe TRBD2 (5 bases). V gave up 1 base and J gave up 1 base, with 10 bases separating them. The CDR3 contains 15 residues. Germline V gives CDR1 MNHNS, CDR2 SASEGT. The CDR3 bases are TGTGCCAGCAGTGAAGACAGAGGGATCCAAGAGACCCAGTACTTC. The encoded protein is CASSEDRGIQETQYF.

The chain employs TRBV5-1 and TRBJ2-3, with TRBD2 matching over 12 bases. V was clipped by 0 bases and J by 9 bases; unmatched bases: 8. CDR1 is SGHRS and CDR2 is YFSETQ in the germline V gene. This CDR3 is built from 16 residues. The CDR3 bases are TGCGCCAGCAGCTTGGCCGGGCTAGCGGGGGGGCGGACGCAGTATTTT. Translating gives CASSLAGLAGGRTQYF.

This chain uses TRBV13 with TRBJ2-1; D is possibly TRBD2 (5 bases). With 5 bases removed from V and 4 bases from J, the gap between germline ends came to 21 bases. The CDR3 length is 17 residues. Germline CDR1 reads PRHDT; CDR2 reads FYEKMQ (reference sequence). The CDR3 coding sequence is TGTGCCAGCAGCCGCGCCTCAACGGGAAGCTTTTACAATGAGCAGTTCTTC. It is translated as CASSRASTGSFYNEQFF.

The chain links TRBV29-1 to TRBJ2-1; weak D call: TRBD2 (5 bases). The germline gives CDR1 SQVTM, CDR2 ANQGSEA. This CDR3 comprises 15 residues. Trimming removed 3 bases at V and 0 bases at J, with 12 bases between. The CDR3 DNA sequence: TGCAGCGTTGACGGGAAAAGTCTCTCCTACAATGAGCAGTTCTTC. Its protein product is CSVDGKSLSYNEQFF.

This clone was seen once. This sequence joins TRBV30 and TRBJ1-1, with a tentative D call TRBD1 (5 bases). V was cut by 2 bases and J by 1 base, with 8 bases left in between. This CDR3 is built from 13 residues. Germline V lookup: CDR1 GTSNPN, CDR2 SVGIG (reference sequence). The CDR3 loop reads CAWSIQGNTEAFF. In nucleotides, the CDR3 is TGTGCCTGGAGTATCCAGGGGAACACTGAAGCTTTCTTT.

This chain uses TRBV19 with TRBJ2-3; 12 nucleotides line up with TRBD2. CDR3 length: 16 residues. Germline-derived CDR1 and CDR2 are LNHDA and SQIVND (reference sequence). J gave up 3 bases and V 3 bases, and 4 bases lay outside the gene matches. The CDR3 spells CASSIGTSGGTDTQYF. As DNA, the CDR3 is TGTGCCAGTAGTATTGGCACTAGCGGGGGGACAGATACGCAGTATTTT.

This clone was seen a few times. The rearrangement joins TRBV7-8 to TRBJ1-3, with TRBD1 matching 7 bases. The germline V gene has CDR1 SGHVS and CDR2 FQNEAQ. With 0 bases clipped from V and 0 bases from J, the junction kept 14 bases outside the gene matches. The CDR3 extends over 20 amino acids. CDR3 protein: CASSLAWWDSSLNSGNTIYF. The CDR3 nucleotides are TGTGCCAGCAGCTTAGCTTGGTGGGACAGTAGCCTCAACTCTGGAAACACCATATATTTT.

The gene calls are TRBV28 and TRBJ2-7; perhaps TRBD2 as D (5 bases). There are 14 residues in the CDR3. Germline CDR1 MDHEN, CDR2 SYDVKM. V lost 6 bases to trimming and J lost 4 bases, with 16 bases between them. CDR3 protein: CASRTSGVSYEQYF. The CDR3 bases are TGTGCCAGCAGGACGAGCGGAGTGTCTTACGAGCAGTACTTC.

The chain joins TRBV7-9 to TRBJ2-2; tentative D call: TRBD1 (6 bases). This CDR3 contains 14 residues. CDR1 SEHNR and CDR2 FQNEAQ come from the germline V gene (reference sequence). The V end lost 5 bases, the J end lost 7 bases, and 14 bases lay between the germline ends. The CDR3 nucleotides read TGTGCCAGCAGCCTCCCAGGGGCGAACGGGGAGCTGTTTTTT. Translated, it gives CASSLPGANGELFF.

The gene calls are TRBV27 and TRBJ1-5, with 7 bases matching TRBD1. Per germline, CDR1 MNHEY and CDR2 SMNVEV (reference sequence). The CDR3 has 16 residues. The V gene end was trimmed by 4 bases and the J gene end by 9 bases; junction bases not matched to a gene: 15. CDR3 DNA: TGTGCCAGCAGTTCCCGACAGGGTATTTTCAATTGGCCCCAGCATTTT. Encoded protein: CASSSRQGIFNWPQHF.